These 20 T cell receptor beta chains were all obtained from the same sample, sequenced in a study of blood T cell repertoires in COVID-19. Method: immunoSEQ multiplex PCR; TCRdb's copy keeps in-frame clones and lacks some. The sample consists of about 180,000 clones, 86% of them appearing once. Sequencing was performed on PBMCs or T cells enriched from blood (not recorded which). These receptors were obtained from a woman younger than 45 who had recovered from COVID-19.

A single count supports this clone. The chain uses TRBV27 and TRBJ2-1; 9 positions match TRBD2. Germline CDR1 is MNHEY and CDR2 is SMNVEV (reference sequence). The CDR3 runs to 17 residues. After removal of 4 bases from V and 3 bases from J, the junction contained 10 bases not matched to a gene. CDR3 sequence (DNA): TGTGCCAGCAGTTCTATAGCGGGAGAGCCGGGCTACAATGAGCAGTTCTTC. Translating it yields CASSSIAGEPGYNEQFF.

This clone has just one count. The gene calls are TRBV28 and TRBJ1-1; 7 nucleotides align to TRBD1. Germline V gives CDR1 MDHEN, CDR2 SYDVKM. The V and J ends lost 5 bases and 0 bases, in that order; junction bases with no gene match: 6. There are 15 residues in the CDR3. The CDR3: CASSVGTDMNTEAFF. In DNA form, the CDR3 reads TGTGCCAGCAGTGTTGGGACAGACATGAACACTGAAGCTTTCTTT.

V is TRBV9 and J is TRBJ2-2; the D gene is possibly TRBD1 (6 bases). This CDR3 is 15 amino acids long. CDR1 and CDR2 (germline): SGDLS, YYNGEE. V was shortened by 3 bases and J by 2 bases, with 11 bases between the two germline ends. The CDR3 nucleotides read TGTGCCAGCAGCGCGTCGACAGGCAACACCGGGGAGCTGTTTTTT. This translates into CASSASTGNTGELFF. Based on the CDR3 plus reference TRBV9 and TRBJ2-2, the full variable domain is DSGVTQTPKHLITATGQRVTLRCSPRSGDLSVYWYQQSLDQGLQFLIQYYNGEERAKGNILERFSAQQFPDLHSELNLSSLELGDSALYFCASSASTGNTGELFFGEGSRLTVL.

CDR3 loop: CASSWQEATNEKLFF. The CDR3 nucleotides are TGTGCCAGCAGCTGGCAGGAGGCAACTAATGAAAAACTGTTTTTT. The chain couples TRBV7-9 to TRBJ1-4; D uncertain. The CDR3 sequence is 15 residues long. Per the germline V gene, CDR1 is SEHNR and CDR2 is FQNEAQ (reference sequence). Deletions cut 4 bases from V and 0 bases from J, with 9 bases between.

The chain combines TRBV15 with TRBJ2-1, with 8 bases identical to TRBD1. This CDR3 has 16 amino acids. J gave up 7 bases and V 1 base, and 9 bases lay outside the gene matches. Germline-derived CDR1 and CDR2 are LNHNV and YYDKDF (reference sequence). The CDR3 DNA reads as TGTGCCACCAGCAGAGTGTGGACAGGGAGTAGGAATGAGCAGTTCTTC. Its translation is CATSRVWTGSRNEQFF.

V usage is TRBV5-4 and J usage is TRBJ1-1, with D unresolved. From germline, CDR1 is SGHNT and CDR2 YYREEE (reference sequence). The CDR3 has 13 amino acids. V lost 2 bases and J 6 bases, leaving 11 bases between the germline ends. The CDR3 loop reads CASSLGGRAEAFF. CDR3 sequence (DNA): TGTGCCAGCAGCTTAGGAGGGAGAGCTGAAGCTTTCTTT. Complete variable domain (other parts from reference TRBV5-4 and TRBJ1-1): ETGVTQSPTHLIKTRGQQVTLRCSSQSGHNTVSWYQQALGQGPQFIFQYYREEENGRGNFPPRFSGLQFPNYSSELNVNALELDDSALYLCASSLGGRAEAFFGQGTRLTVV.

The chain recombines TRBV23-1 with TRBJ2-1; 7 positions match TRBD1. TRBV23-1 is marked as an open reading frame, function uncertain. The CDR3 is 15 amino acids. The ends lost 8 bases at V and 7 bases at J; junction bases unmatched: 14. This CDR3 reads CASQLRDSQPNEQFF. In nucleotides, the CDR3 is TGCGCCAGCCAACTTAGGGACAGCCAACCTAATGAGCAGTTCTTC.

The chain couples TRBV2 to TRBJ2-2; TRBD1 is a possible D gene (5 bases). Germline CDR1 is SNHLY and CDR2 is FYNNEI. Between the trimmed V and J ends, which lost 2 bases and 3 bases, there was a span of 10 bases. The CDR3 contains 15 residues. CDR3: CASSEQGRDTGELFF. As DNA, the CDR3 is TGTGCCAGCAGTGAACAAGGCAGGGACACCGGGGAGCTGTTTTTT.

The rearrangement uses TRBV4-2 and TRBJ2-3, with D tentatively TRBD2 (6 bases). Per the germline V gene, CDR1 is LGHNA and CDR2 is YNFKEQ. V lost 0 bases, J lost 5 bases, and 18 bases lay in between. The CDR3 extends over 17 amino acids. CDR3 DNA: TGTGCCAGCAGCCAAGATTTGCGGGCTAGCGTTGGAGATACGCAGTATTTT. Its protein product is CASSQDLRASVGDTQYF.

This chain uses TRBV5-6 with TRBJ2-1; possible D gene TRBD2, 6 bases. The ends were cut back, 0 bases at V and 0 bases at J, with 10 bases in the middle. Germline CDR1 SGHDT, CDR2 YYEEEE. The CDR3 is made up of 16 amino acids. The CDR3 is CASSLAGGSSYNEQFF. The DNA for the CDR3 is TGTGCCAGCAGCTTGGCCGGAGGGAGCTCCTACAATGAGCAGTTCTTC.

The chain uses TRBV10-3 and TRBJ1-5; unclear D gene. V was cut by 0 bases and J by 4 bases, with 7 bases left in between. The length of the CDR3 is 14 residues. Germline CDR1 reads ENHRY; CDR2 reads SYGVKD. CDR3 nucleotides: TGTGCCATCAGTGAGTCGGTCGGTAATCAGCCCCAGCATTTT. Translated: CAISESVGNQPQHF.

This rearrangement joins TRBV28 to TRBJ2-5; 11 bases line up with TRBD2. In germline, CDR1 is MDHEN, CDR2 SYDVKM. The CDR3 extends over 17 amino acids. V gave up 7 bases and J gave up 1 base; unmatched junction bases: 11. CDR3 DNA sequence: TGTGCCAGCACAACCGGGACTAGCGGAGCTATCCAAGAGACCCAGTACTTC. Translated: CASTTGTSGAIQETQYF.

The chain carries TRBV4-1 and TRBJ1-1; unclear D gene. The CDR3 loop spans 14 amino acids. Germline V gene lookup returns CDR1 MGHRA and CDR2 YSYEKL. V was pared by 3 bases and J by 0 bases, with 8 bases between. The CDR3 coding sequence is TGCGCCAGCAGCCATGGAGAGATGAACACTGAAGCTTTCTTT. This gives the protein CASSHGEMNTEAFF.

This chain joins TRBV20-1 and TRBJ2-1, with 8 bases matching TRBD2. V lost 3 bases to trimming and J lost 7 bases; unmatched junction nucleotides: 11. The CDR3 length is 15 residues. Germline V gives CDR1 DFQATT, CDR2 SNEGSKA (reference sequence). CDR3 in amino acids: CSASLYGTRINEQFF. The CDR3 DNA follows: TGCAGTGCTAGTTTGTACGGGACTAGGATAAATGAGCAGTTCTTC.

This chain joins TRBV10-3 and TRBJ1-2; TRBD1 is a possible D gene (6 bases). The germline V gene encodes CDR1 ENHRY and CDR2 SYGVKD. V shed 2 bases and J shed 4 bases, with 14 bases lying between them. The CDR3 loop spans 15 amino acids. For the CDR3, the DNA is TGTGCCATCAGTGAGGAAGGGACAATTACCTATGGCTACACCTTC. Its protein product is CAISEEGTITYGYTF.

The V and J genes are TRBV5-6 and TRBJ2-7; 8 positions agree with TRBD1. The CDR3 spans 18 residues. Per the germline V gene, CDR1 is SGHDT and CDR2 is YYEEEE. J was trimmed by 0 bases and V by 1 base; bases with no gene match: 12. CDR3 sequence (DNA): TGTGCCAGCAGCTTGTTGGTGCTTACAGGGGGAGTCTCCTACGAGCAGTACTTC. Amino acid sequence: CASSLLVLTGGVSYEQYF.

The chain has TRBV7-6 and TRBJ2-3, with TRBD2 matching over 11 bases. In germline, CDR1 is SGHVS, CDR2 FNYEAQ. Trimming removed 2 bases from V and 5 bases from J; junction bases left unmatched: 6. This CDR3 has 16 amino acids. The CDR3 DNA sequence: TGTGCCAGCAGCTTAATAGCGGGAGGGCCGGGAGATACGCAGTATTTT. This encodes CASSLIAGGPGDTQYF.

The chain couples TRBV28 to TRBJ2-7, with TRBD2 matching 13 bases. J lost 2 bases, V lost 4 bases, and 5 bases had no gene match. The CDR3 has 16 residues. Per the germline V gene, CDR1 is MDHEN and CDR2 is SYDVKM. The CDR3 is CASSSTGTSGTYEQYF. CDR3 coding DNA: TGTGCCAGCAGTTCGACCGGGACTAGCGGGACCTACGAGCAGTACTTC.

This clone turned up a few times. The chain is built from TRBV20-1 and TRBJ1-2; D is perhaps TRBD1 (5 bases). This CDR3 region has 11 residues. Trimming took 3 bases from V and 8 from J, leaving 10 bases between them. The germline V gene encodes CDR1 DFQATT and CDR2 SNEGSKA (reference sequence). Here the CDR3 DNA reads TGCAGTGCTAGTGGGACTTCCGGCTACACCTTC. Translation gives CSASGTSGYTF.

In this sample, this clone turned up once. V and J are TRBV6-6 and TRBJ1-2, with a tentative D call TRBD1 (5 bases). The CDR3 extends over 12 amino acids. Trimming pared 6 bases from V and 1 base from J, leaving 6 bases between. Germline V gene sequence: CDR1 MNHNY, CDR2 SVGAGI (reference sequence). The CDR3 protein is CASSRDNYGYTF. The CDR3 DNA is TGTGCCAGCAGCAGGGATAACTATGGCTACACCTTC.